What follows are 21 T cell receptor beta chains derived from one specimen sequenced in a study of OX40 agonist ivuxolimab in advanced cancers. Produced via immunoSEQ multiplex PCR; TCRdb's table is partial and in-frame only. The sample lists 55,000 to 70,000 clones, 87% occurring once. This material consisted of CD4+ or CD8+ T cells sorted from blood, taken in a trial of the OX40 agonist ivuxolimab. These receptors came from an adult with an advanced solid tumor such as melanoma, head and neck, liver or kidney cancer.

This chain uses TRBV9 with TRBJ2-2; TRBD2 matches at 9 bases. CDR1 SGDLS and CDR2 YYNGEE come from the germline V gene. The CDR3 loop spans 15 amino acids. Losses at the gene ends were 0 bases for V and 10 bases for J; bases not matched to a gene: 7. The CDR3 bases are TGTGCCAGCAGCGTAGTGGGTAGCGGGAGTTTGGAGCTGTTTTTT. Its protein product is CASSVVGSGSLELFF.

The chain uses TRBV7-3 and TRBJ2-1; possible D gene TRBD2, 7 bases. V was clipped by 4 bases and J by 7 bases, with 20 bases between them. Germline V gene sequence: CDR1 SGHTA, CDR2 FQGTGA. The length of the CDR3 is 16 residues. The CDR3 reads CASSSKTSLGGNEQFF. For the CDR3, the DNA is TGTGCCAGCAGCTCGAAGACTAGCTTAGGGGGAAATGAGCAGTTCTTC.

The rearrangement uses TRBV4-3 and TRBJ1-3, with D tentatively TRBD1 (6 bases). Germline CDR1 and CDR2: LGHNA and YSLEER. There are 16 residues in the CDR3. Trimming cost V 0 bases and J 2 bases, with 11 bases left between them. CDR3: CASSQDPGTPGNTIYF. The CDR3 DNA sequence: TGCGCCAGCAGCCAAGATCCAGGGACACCTGGAAACACCATATATTTT.

The chain joins TRBV21-1 to TRBJ2-7; the table's D call, TRBD1, was not checked against the DNA. TRBV21-1 constitutes a pseudogene. CDR3 length: 14 residues. The CDR3 loop reads CASSKKRGNYEQYF. The CDR3 DNA reads as TGTGCCAGCAGCAAAAAAAGGGGGAATTACGAGCAGTACTTC.

The chain has TRBV6-5 and TRBJ1-2, with TRBD1 matching 7 bases. CDR1 is MNHEY and CDR2 is SVGAGI in the germline V gene. The J segment lost 7 bases and the V segment lost 7 bases, leaving 9 bases of the junction unmatched. CDR3 length: 13 residues. This CDR3 reads CASTGEGAGGYTF. The CDR3 DNA sequence: TGTGCCAGCACGGGGGAGGGGGCGGGTGGCTACACCTTC.

This clone has a handful of counts. The chain links TRBV5-6 to TRBJ1-2, with a weak D call TRBD1 (5 bases). The CDR3 loop spans 16 amino acids. Germline CDR1 SGHDT, CDR2 YYEEEE. The V end lost 0 bases, the J end lost 1 base, and 13 bases lay between the germline ends. The CDR3 DNA reads as TGTGCCAGCAGCTTGGCGCCCGGGAGGGGTAACTATGGCTACACCTTC. This encodes CASSLAPGRGNYGYTF.

The J gene is TRBJ1-4, the V gene TRBV6-6; D not certain. Germline assignment: CDR1 MNHNY and CDR2 SVGAGI (reference sequence). There are 14 residues in the CDR3. V was cut by 6 bases and J by 5 bases, with 13 bases left in between. The CDR3 here is CASSPVRRNEKLFF. The CDR3 DNA follows: TGTGCCAGCAGCCCCGTCAGGAGGAATGAAAAACTGTTTTTT.

J is TRBJ1-4 and V is TRBV19; D gene ambiguous. This CDR3 contains 15 residues. With 7 bases removed from V and 8 bases from J, the gap between germline ends came to 20 bases. Germline V gene sequence: CDR1 LNHDA, CDR2 SQIVND (reference sequence). The CDR3 loop reads CASTSPTGGREKLFF. As DNA, the CDR3 is TGTGCCAGTACCTCCCCAACCGGCGGACGGGAAAAACTGTTTTTT. The variable domain in full, completed from reference TRBV19 and TRBJ1-4, reads DGGITQSPKYLFRKEGQNVTLSCEQNLNHDAMYWYRQDPGQGLRLIYYSQIVNDFQKGDIAEGYSVSREKKESFPLTVTSAQKNPTAFYLCASTSPTGGREKLFFGSGTQLSVL.

V is TRBV5-8 and J is TRBJ1-5; no reliable D call. Deletions cut 7 bases from V and 0 bases from J, with 11 bases between. There are 14 residues in the CDR3. Looked up from germline, CDR1 is SGHTS and CDR2 is YDEGEE. CDR3 sequence reads: CASRAVYSNQPQHF. As DNA, the CDR3 is TGTGCCAGCCGGGCAGTCTATAGCAATCAGCCCCAGCATTTT.

The chain recombines TRBV28 with TRBJ2-5; D is undetermined. V dropped 3 bases and J dropped 1 base, with 6 bases sitting between them. The CDR3 is 13 amino acids. Germline V CDR1 and CDR2: MDHEN, SYDVKM. The CDR3 protein is CASSFLLQETQYF. The CDR3 DNA is TGTGCCAGCAGTTTTTTACTCCAAGAGACCCAGTACTTC.

This chain connects TRBV30 to TRBJ1-5; no clear D gene. Germline assignment: CDR1 GTSNPN and CDR2 SVGIG (reference sequence). The V end lost 7 bases, the J end lost 1 base, and 11 bases lay between the germline ends. The CDR3 is 13 residues long. In DNA, the CDR3 is TGTGCCTCATCGGACGGGAGCAATCAGCCCCAGCATTTT. This sequence encodes CASSDGSNQPQHF.

The chain employs TRBV18 and TRBJ2-7; 8 positions match TRBD1. The CDR3 totals 14 residues. CDR1 KGHSH and CDR2 LQKENI come from the germline V gene. Losses at the gene ends were 4 bases for V and 3 bases for J; bases not matched to a gene: 5. This CDR3 is CASSQDRDDYEQYF. The CDR3, as DNA: TGTGCCAGCTCACAGGACAGGGACGACTACGAGCAGTACTTC.

The chain uses TRBV9 and TRBJ2-1; 9 positions agree with TRBD2. The CDR3 has 16 residues. Germline lookup yields CDR1 SGDLS and CDR2 YYNGEE. V trimming: 4 bases; J trimming: 5 bases; junction bases outside the gene matches: 10. CDR3 DNA sequence: TGTGCCAGCAGCCCCTTGGCGGGAGGGCAGAACAATGAGCAGTTCTTC. This gives the protein CASSPLAGGQNNEQFF.

This chain uses TRBV2 with TRBJ2-7, with 8 positions matching TRBD1. CDR1 and CDR2 (germline): SNHLY, FYNNEI. The CDR3 loop spans 15 amino acids. With V trimmed by 8 bases and J by 3 bases, 12 bases remained unmatched. The CDR3 DNA reads as TGTGCCAGCGTCCGCCCCCGGACAGGGAACTACGAGCAGTACTTC. Amino acid sequence: CASVRPRTGNYEQYF. The full variable domain, its missing parts supplied by reference TRBV2 and TRBJ2-7, is EPEVTQTPSHQVTQMGQEVILRCVPISNHLYFYWYRQILGQKVEFLVSFYNNEISEKSEIFDDQFSVERPDGSNFTLKIRSTKLEDSAMYFCASVRPRTGNYEQYFGPGTRLTVT.

The V gene is TRBV6-6, the J gene TRBJ2-7; D might be TRBD2 (5 bases). The ends were cut back, 11 bases at V and 3 bases at J, with 14 bases in the middle. The CDR3 covers 12 residues. The germline CDR1 and CDR2 sequences are MNHNY and SVGAGI (reference sequence). The CDR3, as DNA: TGTGCCTGCCGATCGGGAAGCTACGAGCAGTACTTC. Protein: CACRSGSYEQYF.

The rearrangement uses TRBV19 and TRBJ2-7, with D perhaps TRBD2 (6 bases). The CDR3 is 14 amino acids. The V gene lost 4 bases and the J gene lost 3 bases, with 13 bases spanning the gap. Germline V gene data show CDR1 as LNHDA and CDR2 as SQIVND (reference sequence). The CDR3 sequence is CASSNGEGGYEQYF. In DNA form, the CDR3 reads TGTGCCAGTAGTAATGGAGAGGGAGGCTACGAGCAGTACTTC.

The CDR3: CASSSGWGRGPYNEQFF. The CDR3, as DNA: TGTGCCAGCAGCTCAGGGTGGGGCAGGGGGCCCTACAATGAGCAGTTCTTC. The gene calls are TRBV7-9 and TRBJ2-1; 8 nucleotides match TRBD1. V shed 4 bases and J 2 bases; nucleotides not matched to a gene: 10. Germline V gene data show CDR1 as SEHNR and CDR2 as FQNEAQ (reference sequence). There are 17 residues in the CDR3.

The V call is TRBV19, the J call TRBJ2-3; no firm D call. With 1 base removed from V and 4 bases from J, the gap between germline ends came to 12 bases. Germline V gives CDR1 LNHDA, CDR2 SQIVND (reference sequence). This CDR3 comprises 15 residues. The CDR3 nucleotides are TGTGCCAGTAGTATAGGGTATGCCCCTGCAGATACGCAGTATTTT. Encoded protein: CASSIGYAPADTQYF.

The DNA of the CDR3 is TGTGCCAGCAGCCGCGTCGCGGGGGACACCGGGGAGCTGTTTTTT. Its translation: CASSRVAGDTGELFF. The gene calls are TRBV7-2 and TRBJ2-2, with TRBD2 matching 7 bases. CDR3 length: 15 amino acids. V was clipped by 5 bases and J by 3 bases; unmatched bases: 6. Germline V gene sequence: CDR1 SGHTA, CDR2 FQGNSA.

This clone was observed once. The chain combines TRBV4-1 with TRBJ1-2, with D unclear. The V end lost 4 bases, the J end lost 4 bases, and 19 bases lay between the germline ends. Germline CDR1 MGHRA, CDR2 YSYEKL. This CDR3 comprises 16 residues. This chain's CDR3 is CASSPNTLPGIYGYTF. The CDR3 coding sequence is TGCGCCAGCAGCCCAAACACGTTGCCCGGAATCTATGGCTACACCTTC.

The V gene is TRBV11-2, the J gene TRBJ1-1; D is undetermined. The germline gives CDR1 SGHAT, CDR2 FQNNGV. The CDR3 has 16 residues. Between the trimmed V and J ends, which lost 5 bases and 5 bases, there was a span of 21 bases. This CDR3 is CASSQWATGLGTEAFF. CDR3 sequence (DNA): TGTGCCAGCAGCCAATGGGCCACCGGGCTAGGGACTGAAGCTTTCTTT. The entire variable domain, with the rest obtained from reference TRBV11-2 and TRBJ1-1, is as follows: EAGVAQSPRYKIIEKRQSVAFWCNPISGHATLYWYQQILGQGPKLLIQFQNNGVVDDSQLPKDRFSAERLKGVDSTLKIQPAKLEDSAVYLCASSQWATGLGTEAFFGQGTRLTVV.